This TCR beta chain came from a study of OX40 agonist ivuxolimab in advanced cancers. Study summary: The patients received ivuxolimab by intravenous route every 2 weeks at 0.01 to 10 mg/kg.

The study's findings and limits: Clonal expansion from baseline to week 6 occurred in both CD4+ and CD8+ T cells.

Patients were ineligible given autoimmune disease history or systemic immunosuppression. At cycle 4 day 1, cycle 7 day 1, and baseline, blood was sampled. Of note for this clone: Its antigen is undetermined.

Measured with immunoSEQ multiplex PCR; TCRdb has only the in-frame clones, and not every one. The sample yields about 47,000 clones, approximately 82% seen once. Germline trimming cut 4 bases from V and 2 bases from J; bases unmatched to any gene: 2. In germline, CDR1 is SGHDT, CDR2 YYEEEE. The CDR3 runs to 15 residues. The receptor was derived from an adult with an advanced solid tumor such as melanoma, head and neck, liver or kidney cancer. Sequences were derived from CD4+ or CD8+ T cells sorted from blood, sampled in a trial of the OX40 agonist ivuxolimab. V usage is TRBV5-6 and J usage is TRBJ2-7; 14 bases are a match to TRBD2. CDR3 in DNA: TGTGCCAGCAGCCCGGGACTAGCGGGGGCCTACGAGCAGTACTTC. It encodes CASSPGLAGAYEQYF.